A single sample gave rise to the 13 T cell receptor beta chains below, sequenced in a study of blood T cells in healthy people across ages. Combining a sample-barcoded 5' primer with a J-beta primer mix, a second PCR ran for about 6 to 11 cycles. MiXCR, run by TCRdb on the 5' RACE reads, gives a single entry per CDR3 protein. The repertoire holds about 1.6 million distinct CDR3 sequences, with around 35% as singletons. The sequenced sample consisted of blood. These TCRs come from a woman aged 30 to 39 in good health.

J is TRBJ2-7 and V is TRBV7-9; the match to TRBD2 covers 7 bases. Per germline, CDR1 SEHNR and CDR2 FQNEAQ (reference sequence). CDR3 length: 13 residues. With 2 bases clipped from V and 5 bases from J, the junction kept 3 bases outside the gene matches. DNA of the CDR3: TGTGCCAGCAGCTTAATCGCGGGGGACGAGCAGTACTTC. It yields the protein CASSLIAGDEQYF.

V and J are TRBV27 and TRBJ2-7; the D is unclear. The CDR3 has 17 amino acids. Trimming removed 4 bases from V and 2 bases from J, with 21 bases in between. Germline CDR1 reads MNHEY; CDR2 reads SMNVEV (reference sequence). This chain's CDR3 is CASSSTPTGAAAYEQYF. The CDR3 DNA reads as TGTGCCAGCAGTTCTACCCCTACGGGTGCGGCAGCCTACGAGCAGTACTTC.

The chain uses TRBV5-1 and TRBJ2-7, with D unclear. Germline CDR1 reads SGHRS; CDR2 reads YFSETQ. The CDR3 runs 13 residues. Trimming pared 4 bases from V and 5 bases from J, leaving 13 bases between. CDR3 amino acids: CASSRVSRNEQYF. CDR3 in DNA: TGCGCCAGCAGCCGGGTGAGCAGGAACGAGCAGTACTTC.

V usage is TRBV30 and J usage is TRBJ2-7; tentatively, D is TRBD1 or TRBD2 (5 bases each). Germline CDR1 reads GTSNPN; CDR2 reads SVGIG (reference sequence). The ends were cut back, 4 bases at V and 7 bases at J, with 14 bases in the middle. The CDR3 consists of 12 residues. CDR3 amino acids: CAWMPGPGEQYF. In DNA form, the CDR3 reads TGTGCCTGGATGCCGGGGCCGGGGGAGCAGTACTTC.

The gene calls are TRBV7-2 and TRBJ2-3; 9 nucleotides align to TRBD2. Trimming took 0 bases from V and 9 from J; bases not matched to a gene: 19. This CDR3 has 19 amino acids. In germline, CDR1 is SGHTA, CDR2 FQGNSA. CDR3 coding DNA: TGTGCCAGCAGCTTAGCACCTAACCCCCTAGCGGGGCCTATTGCGACGCAGTATTTT. Translating it yields CASSLAPNPLAGPIATQYF.

This clonotype was counted only a few times. The rearrangement links TRBV9 to TRBJ2-3, with D perhaps matching TRBD1 or TRBD2 (5 bases each). The CDR3 covers 14 residues. The germline V gene has CDR1 SGDLS and CDR2 YYNGEE. V was pared by 4 bases and J by 4 bases, with 13 bases between. In DNA, the CDR3 is TGTGCCAGCAGCCCCGTGGGGGAGTCAGATACGCAGTATTTT. As protein: CASSPVGESDTQYF.

This clonotype was recorded a few times. The chain is built from TRBV5-1 and TRBJ1-1; D unclear. Germline CDR1 and CDR2: SGHRS and YFSETQ. The germline V and J ends were trimmed by 9 bases and 4 bases, with 10 bases remaining between them. The CDR3 spans 11 residues. Here the CDR3 reads CATRAGTEAFF. CDR3 bases: TGCGCCACCCGAGCGGGCACTGAAGCTTTCTTT.

J is TRBJ1-6 and V is TRBV4-2, with D unclear. Trimming stripped 0 bases from V and 4 bases from J, with 10 bases between. This CDR3 is 16 amino acids long. CDR1 LGHNA and CDR2 YNFKEQ come from the germline V gene. Written as DNA, the CDR3 is TGTGCCAGCAGCCAAGATCTGGCAGCATATAATTCACCCCTCCACTTT. Encoded protein: CASSQDLAAYNSPLHF.

This clonotype turned up a few times. V usage is TRBV11-2 and J usage is TRBJ2-3; no firm D call. The CDR3 runs 15 residues. Per germline, CDR1 SGHAT and CDR2 FQNNGV. The V end was cut by 0 bases, the J end by 4 bases, with 11 bases between. The CDR3: CASSLDGLGSDTQYF. The CDR3 coding sequence is TGTGCCAGCAGCTTAGATGGGCTAGGTTCAGATACGCAGTATTTT.

This clonotype was counted a few times. The chain employs TRBV7-8 and TRBJ2-2; 10 bases are shared with TRBD1. CDR1 is SGHVS and CDR2 is FQNEAQ in the germline V gene. The CDR3 loop spans 17 amino acids. After removal of 5 bases from V and 6 bases from J, the junction contained 12 bases not matched to a gene. CDR3 protein: CASSPDRGPNYSGELFF. Written as DNA, the CDR3 is TGTGCCAGCAGCCCTGACAGGGGGCCAAATTACTCCGGGGAGCTGTTTTTT.

As for this clonotype: Possible read error: a much larger clone is one base away. The chain combines TRBV6-6 with TRBJ2-7; D is ambiguous. In germline, CDR1 is MNHNY, CDR2 SVGAGI (reference sequence). The CDR3 extends over 14 amino acids. The CDR3 coding sequence is TGTGCCGGCAGTTATGGAACGCAAACCCGGGAGCAGTACTTC. It specifies CAGSYGTQTREQYF.

The V and J genes are TRBV20-1 and TRBJ1-1; weak D call: TRBD1 (6 bases). With 2 bases removed from V and 4 bases from J, the gap between germline ends came to 17 bases. The CDR3 is 15 residues long. The germline V gene has CDR1 DFQATT and CDR2 SNEGSKA (reference sequence). The CDR3 bases are TGCAGTGCTAGAAGCCCCTGGGGGGGCGGCACTGAAGCTTTCTTT. This encodes CSARSPWGGGTEAFF.

V usage is TRBV20-1 and J usage is TRBJ2-7; a possible D gene is TRBD1 (5 bases). With 3 bases removed from V and 5 bases from J, the gap between germline ends came to 14 bases. From germline, CDR1 is DFQATT and CDR2 SNEGSKA (reference sequence). The CDR3 sequence is 13 residues long. CDR3 nucleotide sequence: TGCAGTGCTAGCTTTCCAGGGATCCACGAGCAGTACTTC. It codes for CSASFPGIHEQYF.